This T cell receptor beta chain emerged from a study of cytomegalovirus exposure and HLA in healthy donors. With 60 Vbeta and 13 Jbeta primers, the PCR was carried out. Sequencing used immunoSEQ multiplex PCR; TCRdb keeps in-frame clones, though not all of them. The sample has 100,000 to 150,000 clones, approximately 78% seen once. This clone was found a few times. Antigen: not known. Study conclusions and caveats: Immune exposure information available was restricted to CMV serostatus. The likely origin of a cluster of highly shared sequence variants was a sequencing artifact. Common viral pathogens seemed to be connected with several of the most significant clusters, according to a later analysis.

Germline loops: CDR1 MNHEY, CDR2 SVGAGI. J gave up 8 bases and V 6 bases, and 6 bases lay outside the gene matches. This CDR3 is 15 amino acids long. The sequence derives from a human donor in good health. The source material was PBMCs. The J gene is TRBJ2-1, the V gene TRBV6-5; TRBD2 matches 14 bases. The CDR3 DNA sequence: TGTGCCAGCAGCCTGGGACTAGCGGGAGTATATGAGCAGTTCTTC. This codes for CASSLGLAGVYEQFF.